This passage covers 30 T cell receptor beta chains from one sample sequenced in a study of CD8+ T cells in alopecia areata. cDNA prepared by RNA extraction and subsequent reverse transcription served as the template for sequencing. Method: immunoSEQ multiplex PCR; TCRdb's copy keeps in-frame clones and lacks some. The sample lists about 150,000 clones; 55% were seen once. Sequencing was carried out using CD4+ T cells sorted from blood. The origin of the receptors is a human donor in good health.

The CDR3 nucleotides are TGTGCCAGCAGCCATACGGAGACCCAGTACTTC. Its translation: CASSHTETQYF. This rearrangement joins TRBV14 to TRBJ2-5; unclear D gene. This CDR3 is built from 11 residues. V shed 3 bases and J shed 5 bases, with 4 bases lying between them. Germline lookup yields CDR1 SGHDN and CDR2 FVKESK.

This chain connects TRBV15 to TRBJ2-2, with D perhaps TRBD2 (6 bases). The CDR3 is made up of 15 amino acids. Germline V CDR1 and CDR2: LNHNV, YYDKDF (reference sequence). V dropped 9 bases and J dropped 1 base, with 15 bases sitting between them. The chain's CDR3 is CATARGGVNTGELFF. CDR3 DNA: TGTGCCACGGCTCGGGGCGGGGTGAACACCGGGGAGCTGTTTTTT.

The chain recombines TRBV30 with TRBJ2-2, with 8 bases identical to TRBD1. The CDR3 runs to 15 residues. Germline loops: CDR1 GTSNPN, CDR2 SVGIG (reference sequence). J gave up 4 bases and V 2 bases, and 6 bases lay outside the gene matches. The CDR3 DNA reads TGTGCCTGGAGTCGGGACAGGCGAATCACCGGGGAGCTGTTTTTT. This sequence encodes CAWSRDRRITGELFF.

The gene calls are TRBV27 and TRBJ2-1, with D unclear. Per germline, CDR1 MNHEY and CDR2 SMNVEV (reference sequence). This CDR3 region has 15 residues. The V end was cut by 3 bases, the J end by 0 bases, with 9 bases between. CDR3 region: CASSFIEDSYNEQFF. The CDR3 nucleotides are TGTGCCAGCAGTTTTATAGAGGACTCCTACAATGAGCAGTTCTTC.

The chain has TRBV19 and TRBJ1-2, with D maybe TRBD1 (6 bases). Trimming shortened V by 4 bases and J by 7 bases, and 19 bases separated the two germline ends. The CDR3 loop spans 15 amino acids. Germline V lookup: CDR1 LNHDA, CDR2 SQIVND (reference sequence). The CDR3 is CASSTNTRDIPGYTF. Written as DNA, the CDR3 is TGTGCCAGTAGTACGAATACCCGGGACATCCCTGGCTACACCTTC.

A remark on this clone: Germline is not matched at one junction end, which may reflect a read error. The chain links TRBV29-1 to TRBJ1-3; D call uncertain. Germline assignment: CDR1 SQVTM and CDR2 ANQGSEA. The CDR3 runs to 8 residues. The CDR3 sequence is CSVWGEVF. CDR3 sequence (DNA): TGCAGCGTTTGGGGAGAGGTGTTT.

For the CDR3, the DNA is TGCAGCGTTTCGGGCGCGAACTCTGGAAACACCATATATTTT. It translates to CSVSGANSGNTIYF. The V call is TRBV29-1, the J call TRBJ1-3; D is uncertain. Germline values: CDR1 SQVTM, CDR2 ANQGSEA. The CDR3 contains 14 residues. V was trimmed by 5 bases and J by 0 bases, leaving 11 bases between them. Filled out from reference TRBV29-1 and TRBJ1-3, the complete variable domain reads SAVISQKPSRDICQRGTSLTIQCQVDSQVTMMFWYRQQPGQSLTLIATANQGSEATYESGFVIDKFPISRPNLTFSTLTVSNMSPEDSSIYLCSVSGANSGNTIYFGEGSWLTVV.

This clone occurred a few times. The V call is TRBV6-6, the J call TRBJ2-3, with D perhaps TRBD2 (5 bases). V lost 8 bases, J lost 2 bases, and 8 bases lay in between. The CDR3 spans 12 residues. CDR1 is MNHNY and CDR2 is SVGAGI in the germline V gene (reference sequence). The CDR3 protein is CASGEITDTQYF. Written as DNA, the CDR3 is TGTGCCAGCGGGGAGATCACAGATACGCAGTATTTT.

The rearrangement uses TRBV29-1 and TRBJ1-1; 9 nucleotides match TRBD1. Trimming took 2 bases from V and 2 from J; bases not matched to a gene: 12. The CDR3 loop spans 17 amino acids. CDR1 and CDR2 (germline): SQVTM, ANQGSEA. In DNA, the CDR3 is TGCAGCGTTGAAAAAGTACCCCGGACAGGGGCCAACACTGAAGCTTTCTTT. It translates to CSVEKVPRTGANTEAFF.

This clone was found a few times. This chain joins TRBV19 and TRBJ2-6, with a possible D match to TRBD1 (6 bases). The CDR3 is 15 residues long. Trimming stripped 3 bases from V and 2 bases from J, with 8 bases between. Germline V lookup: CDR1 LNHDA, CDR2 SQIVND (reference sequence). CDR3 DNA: TGTGCCAGTAGTATCCGGACAGCTGGGGCCAACGTCCTGACTTTC. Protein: CASSIRTAGANVLTF.

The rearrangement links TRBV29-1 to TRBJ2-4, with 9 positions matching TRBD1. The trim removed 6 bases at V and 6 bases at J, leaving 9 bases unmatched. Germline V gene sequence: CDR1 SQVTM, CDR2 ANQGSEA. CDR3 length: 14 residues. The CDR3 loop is CSVVGQGVRNIQYF. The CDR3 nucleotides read TGCAGCGTCGTGGGACAGGGTGTCCGAAACATTCAGTACTTC.

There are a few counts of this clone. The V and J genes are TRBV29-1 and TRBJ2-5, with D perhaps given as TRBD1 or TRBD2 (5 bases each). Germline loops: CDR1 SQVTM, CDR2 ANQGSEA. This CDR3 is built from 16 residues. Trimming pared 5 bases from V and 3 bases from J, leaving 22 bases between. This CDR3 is CSVSQAPGTVKETQYF. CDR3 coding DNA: TGCAGCGTTTCCCAAGCTCCCGGGACGGTTAAAGAGACCCAGTACTTC. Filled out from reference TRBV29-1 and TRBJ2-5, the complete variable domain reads SAVISQKPSRDICQRGTSLTIQCQVDSQVTMMFWYRQQPGQSLTLIATANQGSEATYESGFVIDKFPISRPNLTFSTLTVSNMSPEDSSIYLCSVSQAPGTVKETQYFGPGTRLLVL.

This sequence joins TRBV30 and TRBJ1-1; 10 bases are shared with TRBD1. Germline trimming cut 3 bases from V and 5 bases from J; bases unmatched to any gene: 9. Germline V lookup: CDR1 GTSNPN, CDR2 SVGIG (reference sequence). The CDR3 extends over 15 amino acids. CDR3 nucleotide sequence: TGTGCCTGGAGCGAAAGACAGGGGGCTTCGACTGAAGCTTTCTTT. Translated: CAWSERQGASTEAFF.

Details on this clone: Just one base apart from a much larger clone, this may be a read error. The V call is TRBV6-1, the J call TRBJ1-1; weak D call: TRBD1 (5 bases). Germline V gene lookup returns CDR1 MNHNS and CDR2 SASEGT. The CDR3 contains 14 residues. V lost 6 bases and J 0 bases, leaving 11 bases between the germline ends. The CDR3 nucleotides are TGTGCCAGCAGGGCCGGGACGGTGAACACTGAAGCTTTCTTT. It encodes CASRAGTVNTEAFF.

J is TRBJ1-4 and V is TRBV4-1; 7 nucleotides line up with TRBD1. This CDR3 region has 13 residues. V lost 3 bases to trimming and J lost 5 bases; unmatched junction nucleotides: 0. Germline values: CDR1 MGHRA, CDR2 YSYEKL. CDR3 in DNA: TGCGCCAGCAGCCAGGGACAGAATGAAAAACTGTTTTTT. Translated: CASSQGQNEKLFF.

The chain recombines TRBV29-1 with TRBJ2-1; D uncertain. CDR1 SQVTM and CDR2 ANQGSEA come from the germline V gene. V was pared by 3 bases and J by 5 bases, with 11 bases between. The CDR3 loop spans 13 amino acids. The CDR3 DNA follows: TGCAGCGTTGACAGCTTCCCGCACAATGAGCAGTTCTTC. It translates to CSVDSFPHNEQFF.

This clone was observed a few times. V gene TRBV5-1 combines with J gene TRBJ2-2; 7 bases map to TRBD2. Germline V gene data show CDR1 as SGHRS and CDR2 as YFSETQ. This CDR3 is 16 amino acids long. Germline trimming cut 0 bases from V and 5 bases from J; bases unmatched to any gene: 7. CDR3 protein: CASSLAARERTGELFF. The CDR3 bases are TGCGCCAGCAGCTTGGCGGCGCGGGAGCGGACCGGGGAGCTGTTTTTT.

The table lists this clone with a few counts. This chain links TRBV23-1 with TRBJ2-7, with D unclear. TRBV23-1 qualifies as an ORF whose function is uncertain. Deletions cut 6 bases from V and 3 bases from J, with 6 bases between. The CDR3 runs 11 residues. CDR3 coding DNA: TGCGCCAGCAGCCATAACTACGAGCAGTACTTC. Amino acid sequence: CASSHNYEQYF.

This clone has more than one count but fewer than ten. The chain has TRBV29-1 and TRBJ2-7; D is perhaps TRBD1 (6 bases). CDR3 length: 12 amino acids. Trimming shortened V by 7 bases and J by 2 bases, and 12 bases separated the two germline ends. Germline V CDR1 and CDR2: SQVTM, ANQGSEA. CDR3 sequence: CSGITGPYEQYF. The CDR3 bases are TGCAGCGGAATAACAGGGCCCTACGAGCAGTACTTC.

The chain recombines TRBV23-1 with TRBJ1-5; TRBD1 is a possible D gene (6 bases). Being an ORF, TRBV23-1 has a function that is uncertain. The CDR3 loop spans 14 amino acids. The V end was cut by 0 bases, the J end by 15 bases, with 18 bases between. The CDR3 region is CASSQSGLRGSSHF. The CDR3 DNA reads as TGCGCCAGCAGTCAATCGGGCCTGAGGGGGAGTTCGCATTTT.

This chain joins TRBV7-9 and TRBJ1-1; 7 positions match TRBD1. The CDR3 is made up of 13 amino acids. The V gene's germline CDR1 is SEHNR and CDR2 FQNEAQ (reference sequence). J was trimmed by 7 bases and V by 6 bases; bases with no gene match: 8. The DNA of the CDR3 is TGTGCCAGCAGAGGGACAGTCTTGGATGAAGCTTTCTTT. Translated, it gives CASRGTVLDEAFF.

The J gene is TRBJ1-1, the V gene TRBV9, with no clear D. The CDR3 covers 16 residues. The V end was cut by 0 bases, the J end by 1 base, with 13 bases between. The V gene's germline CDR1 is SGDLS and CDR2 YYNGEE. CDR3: CASSVVATSGNTEAFF. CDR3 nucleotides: TGTGCCAGCAGCGTAGTGGCAACCTCGGGGAACACTGAAGCTTTCTTT. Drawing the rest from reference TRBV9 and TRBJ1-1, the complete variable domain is DSGVTQTPKHLITATGQRVTLRCSPRSGDLSVYWYQQSLDQGLQFLIQYYNGEERAKGNILERFSAQQFPDLHSELNLSSLELGDSALYFCASSVVATSGNTEAFFGQGTRLTVV.

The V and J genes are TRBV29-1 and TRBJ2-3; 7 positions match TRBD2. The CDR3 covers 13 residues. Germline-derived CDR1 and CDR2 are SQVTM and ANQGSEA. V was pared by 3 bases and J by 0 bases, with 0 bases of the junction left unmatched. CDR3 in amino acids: CSVDSGSTDTQYF. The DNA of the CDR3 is TGCAGCGTTGATAGCGGGAGCACAGATACGCAGTATTTT.

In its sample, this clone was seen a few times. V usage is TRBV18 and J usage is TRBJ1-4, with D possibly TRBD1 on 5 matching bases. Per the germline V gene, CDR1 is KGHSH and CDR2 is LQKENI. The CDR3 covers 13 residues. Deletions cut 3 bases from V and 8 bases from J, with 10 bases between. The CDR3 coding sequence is TGTGCCAGCTCACCGAACTGGGGCGAAAAACTGTTTTTT. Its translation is CASSPNWGEKLFF.

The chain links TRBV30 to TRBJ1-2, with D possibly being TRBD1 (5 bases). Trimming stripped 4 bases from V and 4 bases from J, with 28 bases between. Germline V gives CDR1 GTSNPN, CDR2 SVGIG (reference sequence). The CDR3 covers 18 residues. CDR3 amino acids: CAWTLNPYRRRGVYGYTF. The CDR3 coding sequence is TGTGCCTGGACTCTGAATCCATACCGACGCCGGGGCGTCTATGGCTACACCTTC.

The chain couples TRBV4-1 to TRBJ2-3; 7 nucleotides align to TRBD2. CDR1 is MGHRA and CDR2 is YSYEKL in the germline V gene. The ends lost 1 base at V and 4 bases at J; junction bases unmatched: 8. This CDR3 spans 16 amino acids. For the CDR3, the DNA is TGCGCCAGCAGCCAAGGGGGAGGGCAAGTGGCAGATACGCAGTATTTT. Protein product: CASSQGGGQVADTQYF.

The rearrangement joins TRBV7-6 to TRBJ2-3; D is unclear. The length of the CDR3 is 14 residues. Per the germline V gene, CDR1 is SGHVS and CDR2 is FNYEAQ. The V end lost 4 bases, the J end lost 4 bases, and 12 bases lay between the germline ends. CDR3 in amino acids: CASSYRRAPDTQYF. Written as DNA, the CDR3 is TGTGCCAGCAGCTACCGACGGGCCCCAGATACGCAGTATTTT.

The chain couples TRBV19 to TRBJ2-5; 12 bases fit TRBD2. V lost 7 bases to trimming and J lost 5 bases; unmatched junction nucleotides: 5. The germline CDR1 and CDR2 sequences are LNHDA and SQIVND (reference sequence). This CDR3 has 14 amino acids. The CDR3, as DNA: TGTGCCAGTAAGACTAGCGGGAGTCGTGAGACCCAGTACTTC. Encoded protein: CASKTSGSRETQYF.

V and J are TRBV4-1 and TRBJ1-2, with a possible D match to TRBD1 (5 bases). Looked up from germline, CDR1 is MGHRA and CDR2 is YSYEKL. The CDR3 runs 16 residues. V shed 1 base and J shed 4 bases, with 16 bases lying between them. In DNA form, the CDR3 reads TGCGCCAGCAGCCAAGGCCGACAGTATGGTTCCTATGGCTACACCTTC. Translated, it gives CASSQGRQYGSYGYTF.

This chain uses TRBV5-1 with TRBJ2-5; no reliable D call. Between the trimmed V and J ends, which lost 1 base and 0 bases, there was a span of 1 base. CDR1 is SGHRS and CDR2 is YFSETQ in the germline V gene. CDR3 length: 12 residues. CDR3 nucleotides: TGCGCCAGCAGCTTGTACCAAGAGACCCAGTACTTC. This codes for CASSLYQETQYF.